These T cell receptor beta chains were read from a single sample in a study of T-cell reconstitution after alpha-beta-depleted transplantation in children. TCRdb used MiXCR to reprocess the PCR reads, holding one entry per CDR3 protein. The sample contains about 830,000 distinct CDR3 sequences, 15% to 20% of which appear only once. The input for sequencing was PBMCs, mostly from graft donor cells, taken 360 days after TCRalphabeta/CD19-depleted stem cell transplant. The receptors were sampled from a male patient under 18 who had a stem cell transplant for acute lymphoblastic leukemia, so the T cells may come from the graft donor. Each CDR3 is given with its conserved first and last residue. Fields, in order: clone size, V gene, J gene, D gene, CDR3 protein. The D gene is left open where the match is weak. Rows give clone size only sometimes, using once, few, many, or a class for an expanded clone.

few	TRBV29-1	TRBJ2-7	TRBD1	CSVERGQGYEQYF
NA	TRBV28	TRBJ2-7	TRBD2	CASSLARPIAGLYEQYF
few	TRBV19	TRBJ1-1	NA	CASSISYNTEAFF
NA	TRBV5-1	TRBJ2-1	TRBD2	CASSLDLAGSNEQFF
NA	TRBV6-6	TRBJ2-1	NA	CASSSRGHEQFF
NA	TRBV10-3	TRBJ2-7	NA	CAISEKKGLRAYEQYF
few	TRBV20-1	TRBJ2-6	NA	CSALLDGANVLTF
few	TRBV14	TRBJ2-7	NA	CARSLYEQYF
few	TRBV5-1	TRBJ1-1	NA	CASSVRDPGRERAFF
few	TRBV10-2	TRBJ2-5	NA	CASSESKGVETQYF
NA	TRBV4-1	TRBJ2-7	NA	CASSQEELRGSDYEQYF
NA	TRBV6-1	TRBJ2-1	NA	CASSRVTTGHEQFF
few	TRBV10-3	TRBJ2-3	TRBD2	CAISEIAGGPSDTQYF
NA	TRBV5-1	TRBJ2-7	TRBD1	CASGDRIYEQYF
many	TRBV12-3/TRBV12-4	TRBJ2-1	TRBD1	CASGQGVTIYNEQFF
few	TRBV10-1	TRBJ2-1	NA	CASSERERGDEQFF
many	TRBV12-3/TRBV12-4	TRBJ2-1	NA	CASRVLWEQFF
NA	TRBV20-1	TRBJ2-7	NA	CSASLLGKGYEQYF
NA	TRBV5-8	TRBJ2-1	NA	CASSLGKLFYNEQFF
NA	TRBV15	TRBJ1-2	NA	CATSRHGDYLGGYTF
NA	TRBV20-1	TRBJ2-7	NA	CSARVHEQYF
NA	TRBV6-2/TRBV6-3	TRBJ2-5	NA	CASSYVGIQETQYF
NA	TRBV20-1	TRBJ2-7	NA	CSARDLGGTGGYF
NA	TRBV4-2	TRBJ2-5	TRBD2	CASTQEAGGRWQYF
NA	TRBV20-1	TRBJ1-4	TRBD1	CSAGGQGAREKLFF
many	TRBV5-1	TRBJ1-3	NA	CASSLDGFSGNTIYF
many	TRBV30	TRBJ2-7	NA	CAWSVGYSYEQYF
NA	TRBV5-1	TRBJ2-7	NA	CASSRMGPYEQYF
NA	TRBV5-1	TRBJ2-7	TRBD2	CASSFTSGTGYEQYF
NA	TRBV7-8	TRBJ2-7	TRBD2	CASRQAGSGTFYEQYF
NA	TRBV2	TRBJ1-2	NA	CASDVGLGGFRHGYTF
many	TRBV5-1	TRBJ2-3	NA	CASTGDTQYF
NA	TRBV27	TRBJ2-1	TRBD2	CATAGASGSNEQFF
NA	TRBV7-6	TRBJ2-1	TRBD2	CASSSPPGTSGRSGQFF
few	TRBV7-2	TRBJ2-5	NA	CASSFETVIQETQYF
few	TRBV28	TRBJ2-3	NA	CASIQPGLRGDTQYF
many	TRBV5-1	TRBJ2-1	NA	CASSLGQLGAYNEQFF
few	TRBV29-1	TRBJ2-6	TRBD1	CSATGAHSGANVLTF
few	TRBV7-3	TRBJ2-2	NA	CASSLRSGGELFF